The present entry profiles one T cell receptor beta chain with its context. This record belongs to a study of regulatory T cells in long-lasting Graves disease. CDR3-region Arm-PCR and iRepertoire HTBI primers produced the TCR beta libraries. Each CDR3 protein is one row after TCRdb ran MiXCR on the multiplex PCR reads. The top ten hold roughly 12% of the sample, which has some 200,000 distinct CDR3 sequences, roughly 18% seen once. The time point here: newly diagnosed GD, antithyroid drugs for less than 3 months. PBMCs provided the RNA from which the TCR library was made. CDR1 and CDR2 (germline): SGHTA, FQGNSA. The length of the CDR3 is 15 residues. The V gene end was trimmed by 4 bases and the J gene end by 4 bases; junction bases not matched to a gene: 5. These data are also associated with another study on T cells in Graves' hyperthyroidism and ophthalmopathy.

Sample: peripheral blood mononuclear cells (PBMCs), taken at new diagnosis, from a patient treated with antithyroid drugs. This clonotype was sampled from a woman aged 25 to 39 with Graves disease. This chain uses TRBV7-2 with TRBJ2-2, with 8 bases identical to TRBD2. CDR3 protein: CASSSAGVGTGELFF. CDR3 coding DNA: TGTGCCAGCAGCTCAGCGGGGGTTGGCACCGGGGAGCTGTTTTTT. The whole variable domain, remainder taken from reference TRBV7-2 and TRBJ2-2, is GAGVSQSPSNKVTEKGKDVELRCDPISGHTALYWYRQSLGQGLEFLIYFQGNSAPDKSGLPSDRFSAERTGGSVSTLTIQRTQQEDSAVYLCASSSAGVGTGELFFGEGSRLTVL.